The rows below give T cell receptor beta chains drawn from one sample of a study of CD8 T cells in ankylosing spondylitis. MiXCR, run by TCRdb on the 5' RACE reads, gives a single entry per CDR3 protein. The sample holds about 36,000 distinct CDR3 sequences; around an eighth are singletons and the top ten take approximately 32%. The sample taken for sequencing was synovial fluid, either unsorted or a sorted T cell fraction (not recorded which). These receptors all stem from a male donor with ankylosing spondylitis. CDR3s include the opening cysteine and the closing phenylalanine or tryptophan. The D gene is left open where the match is weak. A row's size may be missing; if present it is once, few, many or a size class.

NA,TRBJ2-1,TRBV6-1,TRBD2,CASSEDRTSGSNEQFF,TGTGCCAGCAGTGAAGATAGAACTAGCGGGAGCAATGAGCAGTTCTTC
NA,TRBJ2-2,TRBV29-1,NA,CSAGLTGELFF,TGCAGCGCTGGACTCACCGGGGAGCTGTTTTTT
many,TRBJ2-1,TRBV7-9,TRBD1,CASSIQGAVEQFF,TGTGCCAGCAGCATACAGGGGGCGGTTGAGCAGTTCTTC
many,TRBJ2-4,TRBV5-7,NA,CASSLLRGGEYF,TGTGCCAGCAGCTTGCTCAGAGGGGGTGAGTACTTC
NA,TRBJ1-3,TRBV12-3/TRBV12-4,NA,CASSQGSYSGNTIYF,TGTGCCAGCAGTCAAGGTAGCTACTCTGGAAACACCATATATTTT
NA,TRBJ1-1,TRBV4-1,TRBD1,CASSQDPTGGTEAFF,TGCGCCAGCAGCCAAGATCCGACAGGGGGGACTGAAGCTTTCTTT
many,TRBJ2-2,TRBV14,NA,CASSHHRSGAGELFF,TGTGCCAGCAGCCACCACAGGTCCGGCGCCGGGGAGCTGTTTTTT
many,TRBJ1-1,TRBV27,NA,CASSFIPGLNTEAFF,TGTGCCAGCAGTTTTATTCCGGGGTTGAACACTGAAGCTTTCTTT
many,TRBJ2-7,TRBV7-9,NA,CASNPGLSYEQYF,TGTGCCAGCAACCCCGGACTCTCCTACGAGCAGTACTTC
few,TRBJ1-2,TRBV5-1,NA,CASSLDGLPNANYGYTF,TGCGCCAGCAGCTTGGATGGGCTACCTAATGCTAACTATGGCTACACCTTC
NA,TRBJ2-2,TRBV18,TRBD1,CASSPSPGQGSTGELFF,TGTGCCAGCTCACCCTCTCCGGGACAGGGGAGCACCGGGGAGCTGTTTTTT
NA,TRBJ2-7,TRBV25-1,NA,CASSESPFGEQYF,TGTGCCAGCAGTGAATCCCCATTCGGCGAGCAGTACTTC
NA,TRBJ2-3,TRBV9,TRBD2,CASSVEAGGGVDTQYF,TGTGCCAGCAGCGTAGAAGCGGGGGGAGGGGTCGATACGCAGTATTTT
few,TRBJ2-3,TRBV28,TRBD2,CASSFVGGRFADTQYF,TGTGCCAGCAGTTTCGTGGGCGGGAGGTTTGCAGATACGCAGTATTTT
NA,TRBJ2-6,TRBV6-1,NA,CASSQTITGANVLTF,TGTGCCAGCAGCCAAACGATAACCGGGGCCAACGTCCTGACTTTC
many,TRBJ2-1,TRBV20-1,TRBD2,CSARDLAGGGYNEQFF,TGCAGTGCTAGAGACCTAGCGGGGGGGGGCTACAATGAGCAGTTCTTC
many,TRBJ1-2,TRBV9,TRBD1,CASNLQGNHGYTF,TGTGCCAGTAACCTACAGGGGAACCATGGCTACACCTTC
many,TRBJ2-4,TRBV7-2,NA,CASSSLNRVGANIQYF,TGTGCCAGCAGCTCCCTGAACAGGGTCGGGGCAAACATTCAGTACTTC
few,TRBJ2-1,TRBV7-9,NA,CASSPGQIEQFF,TGTGCCAGCAGCCCAGGCCAGATTGAGCAGTTCTTC
few,TRBJ2-7,TRBV2,NA,CASSPPGRSYEQYF,TGTGCCAGCAGTCCTCCGGGACGATCTTACGAGCAGTACTTC
NA,TRBJ2-7,TRBV27,TRBD1,CASSYWTGVNYEQYF,TGTGCCAGCAGTTATTGGACAGGGGTAAACTACGAGCAGTACTTC
NA,TRBJ1-2,TRBV5-5,NA,CASSLGLLDRALYGYTF,TGTGCCAGCAGCTTGGGATTATTGGACCGAGCCCTTTATGGCTACACCTTC
large,TRBJ2-1,TRBV5-1,NA,CASSLEQGLYNEQFF,TGCGCCAGCAGCTTGGAACAGGGACTCTACAATGAGCAGTTCTTC
NA,TRBJ1-2,TRBV20-1,NA,CSARDWWTNYGYTF,TGCAGTGCTAGAGATTGGTGGACTAACTATGGCTACACCTTC
few,TRBJ1-5,TRBV7-9,NA,CASSSGGYDQPQHF,TGTGCCAGCAGCTCCGGAGGGTACGATCAGCCCCAGCATTTT
few,TRBJ1-2,TRBV28,NA,CASSANHLGGGPYGYTF,TGTGCCAGCAGTGCCAACCACCTCGGGGGGGGCCCTTATGGCTACACCTTC
many,TRBJ2-2,TRBV24-1,NA,CATKASSTGELFF,TGTGCCACCAAGGCCAGCTCAACCGGGGAGCTGTTTTTT
many,TRBJ2-3,TRBV7-6,NA,CASSLEGGPPDTQYF,TGTGCCAGCAGCTTAGAGGGAGGCCCTCCAGATACGCAGTATTTT
NA,TRBJ1-1,TRBV20-1,NA,CSGGGRANTEAFF,TGCAGTGGGGGGGGCAGGGCGAACACTGAAGCTTTCTTT
few,TRBJ2-2,TRBV7-6,NA,CASTTGLGNGELFF,TGTGCCAGCACCACCGGGCTAGGGAACGGGGAGCTGTTTTTT
NA,TRBJ1-1,TRBV10-2,NA,CASSSDSPEAFF,TGCGCCAGCAGCTCGGACAGTCCTGAAGCTTTCTTT
few,TRBJ2-4,TRBV11-2,TRBD2,CASSSRVLAGGPQDIQYF,TGTGCCAGCAGCTCTAGGGTTCTAGCGGGAGGGCCTCAGGACATTCAGTACTTC
NA,TRBJ2-7,TRBV12-3/TRBV12-4,NA,CASSLGGAYYEQYF,TGTGCCAGCAGTTTAGGGGGGGCTTACTACGAGCAGTACTTC
many,TRBJ2-7,TRBV20-1,NA,CSAREDGTPAYEQYF,TGCAGTGCTAGAGAGGACGGGACGCCGGCCTACGAGCAGTACTTC
NA,TRBJ2-1,TRBV11-2,NA,CASSPPLGVEQFF,TGTGCCAGCAGCCCACCTCTCGGCGTTGAGCAGTTCTTC
many,TRBJ2-5,TRBV5-8,NA,CASSLMGSQETQYF,TGTGCCAGCAGCTTGATGGGGTCCCAAGAGACCCAGTACTTC
many,TRBJ1-2,TRBV5-1,TRBD1,CASTLGGESSGYTF,TGCGCCAGCACCCTAGGGGGCGAGTCGAGCGGCTACACCTTC
many,TRBJ1-1,TRBV5-6,TRBD1,CASETGGDGNTEAFF,TGTGCCAGCGAGACAGGGGGCGACGGGAACACTGAAGCTTTCTTT
few,TRBJ2-7,TRBV6-5,NA,CASSYRDGSSYEQYF,TGTGCCAGCAGTTACCGGGACGGGAGCTCCTACGAGCAGTACTTC
many,TRBJ2-7,TRBV7-6,TRBD1,CASSLEQGTIIEQYF,TGTGCCAGCAGCTTAGAACAGGGGACAATAATCGAGCAGTACTTC
NA,TRBJ1-1,TRBV28,TRBD1,CASIGQGGMVSTEAFF,TGTGCCAGCATAGGACAGGGGGGGATGGTCTCCACTGAAGCTTTCTTT
many,TRBJ2-1,TRBV16,TRBD2,CASSQWVAGNNEQFF,TGTGCCAGCAGCCAATGGGTAGCGGGAAATAATGAGCAGTTCTTC
many,TRBJ2-2,TRBV19,NA,CASSPWNAAGELFF,TGTGCCAGTAGTCCGTGGAACGCAGCCGGGGAGCTGTTTTTT
many,TRBJ2-3,TRBV4-1,NA,CASSQAGGGSTDTQYF,TGCGCCAGCAGCCAAGCTGGAGGCGGGAGCACAGATACGCAGTATTTT
NA,TRBJ2-3,TRBV11-2,TRBD2,CASSPWEGRTDTQYF,TGTGCCAGCAGCCCCTGGGAGGGGCGGACAGATACGCAGTATTTT
many,TRBJ1-1,TRBV6-2/TRBV6-3,TRBD1,CASSKTDGQGGTEAFF,TGTGCCAGCAGTAAGACGGACGGACAGGGGGGGACTGAAGCTTTCTTT
NA,TRBJ2-1,TRBV4-2,NA,CASSQDQGPELF,TGTGCCAGCAGCCAAGATCAAGGGCCGGAGCTCTTC
many,TRBJ1-1,TRBV20-1,TRBD1,CSARRRKGALGHTEAFF,TGCAGTGCCCGGCGGCGTAAGGGGGCGCTTGGCCACACTGAAGCTTTCTTT
few,TRBJ2-3,TRBV7-9,NA,CASSLAMSWRDTQYF,TGTGCCAGCAGCTTAGCGATGAGTTGGCGGGATACGCAGTATTTT
many,TRBJ1-6,TRBV4-3,NA,CASSQVSGPRDSPLHF,TGCGCCAGCAGCCAAGTCTCAGGGCCGAGGGATTCACCCCTCCACTTT